This T cell receptor beta chain came from a study of CD8+CD57+ T cells in acquired aplastic anemia. Study overall: Across the sorted CD4+ and CD8+ cells, DNA amounts averaged roughly 3 ug. Findings and caveats of the study: There were over 25 CD8+ CDR3 sequences that occurred in both patients and controls. Researchers reported that CD8+ Simpson's diversity was not significantly different in patients versus controls.

The template for TCR beta VDJ and CDR3 sequence profiling was genomic DNA. TCRdb redid the calling of the reads with MiXCR, one entry per CDR3 protein. The table shows about 48,000 distinct CDR3 sequences, with around 72% occurring only once. As for this clonotype: Its antigen is still unknown.

CDR1 is SNHLY, CDR2 FYNNEI, per germline. The CDR3 sequence is 15 residues long. V was shortened by 2 bases and J by 2 bases, with 12 bases between the two germline ends. The rearrangement links TRBV2 to TRBJ1-2; D possibly corresponds to TRBD1 (6 bases). Material: sorted CD4+, CD8+, or CD8+CD57+ T cells (not recorded which) from PBMCs. The source is a human donor in good health, serving as a control. CDR3 in DNA: TGTGCCAGCAGTGAACGCCAGGGGAGGAACTATGGCTACACCTTC. Protein: CASSERQGRNYGYTF.